The T cell receptor beta chain described here comes from a study of CDR3 diversity in severe acne. The V end was cut by 0 bases, the J end by 3 bases, with 5 bases between. The CDR3 spans 13 residues. Germline CDR1 is SEHNR and CDR2 is FQNEAQ (reference sequence). TCRdb redid the calling of the PCR reads with MiXCR, one entry per CDR3 protein. The sample holds about 98,000 distinct CDR3 sequences, roughly half seen once. The specimen was blood. The receptor was derived from a male donor with acne. The chain carries TRBV7-9 and TRBJ2-5; TRBD1 is a possible D gene (5 bases). CDR3 nucleotides: TGTGCCAGCAGCTTAGCCAGGGAAGAGACCCAGTACTTC. Protein sequence: CASSLAREETQYF.